The 11 T cell receptor beta chains in this list originate from one sample, sequenced in a study of cytomegalovirus exposure and HLA in healthy donors. A multiplex PCR was run with 60 Vbeta primers and 13 Jbeta primers. Clones were sequenced by immunoSEQ multiplex PCR, and TCRdb holds only the in-frame ones, with some missing. The table lists some 90,000 clones, roughly 79% of them singletons. The sequenced sample was PBMCs. Receptors originate from a female donor in good health and CMV-seronegative.

DNA of the CDR3: TGTGCCAGTAACACAGGGACAACCCTCAATCAGCCCCAGCATTTT. Translation: CASNTGTTLNQPQHF. V and J are TRBV19 and TRBJ1-5; TRBD1 might be the D (6 bases). Trimming stripped 7 bases from V and 3 bases from J, with 16 bases between. The germline V gene encodes CDR1 LNHDA and CDR2 SQIVND (reference sequence). The CDR3 is made up of 15 amino acids. Looking up the rest from reference TRBV19 and TRBJ1-5 gives the full variable domain: DGGITQSPKYLFRKEGQNVTLSCEQNLNHDAMYWYRQDPGQGLRLIYYSQIVNDFQKGDIAEGYSVSREKKESFPLTVTSAQKNPTAFYLCASNTGTTLNQPQHFGDGTRLSIL.

This chain connects TRBV5-4 to TRBJ1-2; possibly TRBD1 for D (5 bases). The germline V and J ends were trimmed by 3 bases and 3 bases, with 18 bases remaining between them. Germline V CDR1 and CDR2: SGHNT, YYREEE (reference sequence). CDR3 length equals 16 residues. The CDR3 DNA reads TGTGCCAGCAGCTATGTCCGGGCTCCGGGGGACTATGGCTACACCTTC. Translating it yields CASSYVRAPGDYGYTF.

The rearrangement links TRBV5-1 to TRBJ2-7; 9 positions agree with TRBD1. Germline V lookup: CDR1 SGHRS, CDR2 YFSETQ. V trimming: 4 bases; J trimming: 0 bases; junction bases outside the gene matches: 8. The CDR3 has 16 residues. This CDR3 reads CASSRDRVFDSYEQYF. The DNA for the CDR3 is TGCGCCAGCAGCCGGGACAGGGTATTTGACTCCTACGAGCAGTACTTC.

This clone was recorded only once. The chain is built from TRBV29-1 and TRBJ2-3, with TRBD1 matching 8 bases. V gave up 3 bases and J gave up 4 bases; unmatched junction bases: 3. The CDR3 spans 13 residues. Germline CDR1 and CDR2: SQVTM and ANQGSEA. CDR3 sequence (DNA): TGCAGCGTTGAGACACAGGGGGCAGATACGCAGTATTTT. This gives the protein CSVETQGADTQYF.

This clone was seen only a few times. The rearrangement joins TRBV28 to TRBJ1-5, with TRBD1 as a possible D gene (5 bases). V was clipped by 8 bases and J by 7 bases, with 12 bases between them. The CDR3 length is 12 residues. Germline V lookup: CDR1 MDHEN, CDR2 SYDVKM. CDR3 in amino acids: CASGGALQPQHF. For the CDR3, the DNA is TGTGCCAGCGGAGGGGCTTTACAGCCCCAGCATTTT.

In regard to this clone: The same CDR3 can be traced to other DNA sequences in this sample. The CDR3: CASSPDRGGTEAFF. In DNA form, the CDR3 reads TGCGCCAGCAGCCCGGACAGGGGCGGCACTGAAGCTTTCTTT. The chain is built from TRBV5-1 and TRBJ1-1, with 9 bases that match TRBD1. J gave up 4 bases and V 4 bases, and 5 bases lay outside the gene matches. Germline V gives CDR1 SGHRS, CDR2 YFSETQ. The length of the CDR3 is 14 residues.

The V gene is TRBV28, the J gene TRBJ2-7; D is unresolved. V was clipped by 4 bases and J by 3 bases, with 4 bases between them. This CDR3 is built from 11 residues. The germline V gene encodes CDR1 MDHEN and CDR2 SYDVKM. For the CDR3, the DNA is TGTGCCAGCAGTTCCAACTACGAGCAGTACTTC. Protein sequence: CASSSNYEQYF. The entire variable domain, with the rest obtained from reference TRBV28 and TRBJ2-7, is as follows: DVKVTQSSRYLVKRTGEKVFLECVQDMDHENMFWYRQDPGLGLRLIYFSYDVKMKEKGDIPEGYSVSREKKERFSLILESASTNQTSMYLCASSSNYEQYFGPGTRLTVT.

The chain uses TRBV5-6 and TRBJ2-5; 15 nucleotides line up with TRBD2. After removal of 4 bases from V and 5 bases from J, the junction contained 12 bases not matched to a gene. Germline-derived CDR1 and CDR2 are SGHDT and YYEEEE. This CDR3 has 18 amino acids. CDR3 region: CASSPNGLAGGPTETQYF. The CDR3 bases are TGTGCCAGCAGCCCGAACGGACTAGCGGGAGGGCCCACGGAGACCCAGTACTTC.

This clone was detected once. The chain recombines TRBV7-9 with TRBJ2-7, with D perhaps TRBD2 (6 bases). There are 14 residues in the CDR3. Trimming took off 1 base at V and 0 bases at J, with 7 bases between the two ends. Looked up from germline, CDR1 is SEHNR and CDR2 is FQNEAQ (reference sequence). The CDR3 region is CASSLGAGSYEQYF. CDR3 bases: TGTGCCAGCAGCTTAGGAGCGGGCTCCTACGAGCAGTACTTC. Using reference TRBV7-9 and TRBJ2-7 for the parts outside the CDR3, the full variable domain is DTGVSQNPRHKITKRGQNVTFRCDPISEHNRLYWYRQTLGQGPEFLTYFQNEAQLEKSRLLSDRFSAERPKGSFSTLEIQRTEQGDSAMYLCASSLGAGSYEQYFGPGTRLTVT.

The CDR3 sequence is CASSSGGGTGANVLTF. CDR3 nucleotide sequence: TGCGCCAGCAGCTCGGGAGGGGGCACTGGGGCCAACGTCCTGACTTTC. This chain joins TRBV5-1 and TRBJ2-6, with D tentatively TRBD2 (8 bases). The CDR3 totals 16 residues. With 3 bases removed from V and 2 bases from J, the gap between germline ends came to 12 bases. Germline V gene data show CDR1 as SGHRS and CDR2 as YFSETQ.

This chain links TRBV29-1 with TRBJ2-7; maybe TRBD1 (6 bases). The germline gives CDR1 SQVTM, CDR2 ANQGSEA. Trimming shortened V by 4 bases and J by 2 bases, and 12 bases separated the two germline ends. This CDR3 contains 13 residues. The CDR3 loop reads CSVVYRDAYEQYF. The CDR3 bases are TGCAGCGTTGTCTACAGGGACGCCTACGAGCAGTACTTC.